The present TCR beta chain was sequenced within a study of response to subunit inactivated influenza vaccine. A single record per CDR3 protein comes from TCRdb applying MiXCR to the RT-PCR reads. The table shows 500,000 to 600,000 distinct CDR3 sequences, with 13% occurring only once. In the case of this clonotype: Its antigen is not identified.

Trimming left V 2 bases short and J 10 bases short, with 11 bases between. Germline V gives CDR1 ENHRY, CDR2 SYGVKD. The CDR3 has 12 amino acids. Study-wide findings and caveats: The study's authors posited that every seasonal influenza vaccination enlists few new T cells.

The source of this sequence is a man aged 50 to 60 who received an inactivated influenza vaccine. Specimen: PBMCs from blood, collected 45 days after vaccination. The chain joins TRBV10-3 to TRBJ1-1; possible D gene TRBD1, 5 bases. The CDR3 DNA sequence: TGTGCCATCAGTGAGACAGGTCGACGAGCTTTCTTT. It translates to CAISETGRRAFF.